This TCR beta chain was recovered during a study of cytomegalovirus exposure and HLA in healthy donors. Study-wide findings and caveats: Approximately 160 TCR beta chains were listed as cytomegalovirus-associated. Certain sequence variants were highly shared and formed a cluster, and this cluster was likely a sequencing artifact.

PCR primers comprised 60 Vbeta and 13 Jbeta primers. Repertoires were generated with immunoSEQ multiplex PCR, while TCRdb's copy carries only in-frame clones and drops some. The sample has about 200,000 clones, around 75% seen once. This CDR3 is 11 amino acids long. V lost 4 bases to trimming and J lost 4 bases, with 5 bases between them. Germline CDR1 reads SGHTA; CDR2 reads FQGNSA. This clone was seen a few times. The antigen remains unidentified. The genes are TRBV7-2 and TRBJ2-7; D is undetermined. Input material: PBMCs. This TCR was sampled from a male donor in good health and CMV-seropositive. The CDR3 is CASSSFYEQYF. CDR3 in DNA: TGTGCCAGCAGCTCCTTTTACGAGCAGTACTTC. The full variable domain, its missing parts supplied by reference TRBV7-2 and TRBJ2-7, is GAGVSQSPSNKVTEKGKDVELRCDPISGHTALYWYRQSLGQGLEFLIYFQGNSAPDKSGLPSDRFSAERTGGSVSTLTIQRTQQEDSAVYLCASSSFYEQYFGPGTRLTVT.